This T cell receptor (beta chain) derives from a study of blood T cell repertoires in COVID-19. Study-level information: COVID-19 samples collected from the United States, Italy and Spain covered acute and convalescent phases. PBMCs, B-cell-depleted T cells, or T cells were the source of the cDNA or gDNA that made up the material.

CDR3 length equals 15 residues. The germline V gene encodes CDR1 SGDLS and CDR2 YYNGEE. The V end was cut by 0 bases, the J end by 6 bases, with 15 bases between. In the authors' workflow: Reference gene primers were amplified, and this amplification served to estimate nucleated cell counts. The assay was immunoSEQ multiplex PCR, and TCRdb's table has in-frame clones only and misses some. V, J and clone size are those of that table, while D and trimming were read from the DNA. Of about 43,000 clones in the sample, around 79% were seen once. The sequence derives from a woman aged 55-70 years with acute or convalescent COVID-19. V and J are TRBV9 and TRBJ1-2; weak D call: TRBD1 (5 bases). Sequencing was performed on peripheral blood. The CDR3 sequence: CASSVVGTEGHGYTF. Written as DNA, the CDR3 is TGTGCCAGCAGCGTAGTAGGGACGGAGGGACATGGCTACACCTTC.